This T cell receptor (beta chain) was sequenced in a study of blood T cell repertoires in COVID-19. Clones were sequenced by immunoSEQ multiplex PCR, and TCRdb holds only the in-frame ones, with some missing. The table lists approximately 320,000 clones, 85% of them singletons, with around 6.9% in the top ten. The receptor comes from a human donor in a cohort sampled during active COVID-19. Sequenced material: peripheral blood.

The CDR3 bases are TGTGCCAGCTCCAAACAGGGAATTATCACAGATACGCAGTATTTT. Amino acids: CASSKQGIITDTQYF. V is TRBV18 and J is TRBJ2-3, with a possible D match to TRBD1 (6 bases). The germline V gene encodes CDR1 KGHSH and CDR2 LQKENI. Trimming took 6 bases from V and 2 from J, leaving 15 bases between them. The CDR3 consists of 15 residues.